The sequence of this T cell receptor beta chain was determined in a study of blood T cell repertoires in COVID-19 (dated by TCRdb to 2018 to 2021). Regarding the study in general: The collaborator samples originated in the United States, Italy and Spain and spanned the acute and convalescent phases of COVID-19. The prospective study material was composed of cDNA or gDNA derived from T cells, B-cell-depleted T cells, or PBMCs. Deeply sampled blood TCRbeta repertoires from subjects exposed to, actively infected with, or recovered from COVID-19 were included in the dataset. The repertoires were released in a freely available public database meant as a resource for research on the immune response to SARS-CoV-2. The samples were drawn from two sources: the first 160 participants of the ongoing ImmuneRACE study, and 950 to 1,500 subjects contributed by 6 global collaborators. The sample metadata nearly always contained a de-identified subject ID, COVID-19 status, age in years and sex. Where available, HLA class I and class II types were obtained from metadata supplied by the sample provider rather than from assay-based typing.

Points on this clone: This clone's antigen is unknown. The sample holds no much larger clone one base away, and base qualities are not on file.

TCRbeta CDR3 regions were amplified from genomic DNA using the immunoSEQ Assay, a bias-controlled multiplex PCR. Under the source paper's analysis protocol: The number of nucleated cells in each sample was estimated by amplification of reference gene primers within the assay. To quantify the absolute abundance of each unique TCRbeta CDR3 rearrangement, sequence reads were collapsed and filtered. For each sample, productive Simpson clonality was calculated as the square root of Simpson's diversity index across productive rearrangements. The source is immuneACCESS, and TCRdb retained only in-frame sequences with V and J called. Part of the clones is not carried over; for the studies checked, unresolved V genes explain less than half of this, and the remainder is unexplained. V and J calls and clone size are those listed in that table; D and trimming were worked out from the DNA. For this sample there are about 270,000 clones; 88% appear just once. The leading ten clones occupy about 3% of the sample.

Participants in the prospective study were aged about 18 to 100 years, lived in more than 20 United States geographic areas, and enrolled through a virtual design. In the prospective study, cohorts were assigned on the basis of participant-reported clinical history obtained from a screening survey and a study questionnaire. ImmuneRACE Cohort 3 recovered participants were defined by two consecutive negative NP/OP PCR tests, healthcare professional clearance, or symptom resolution. Mobile phlebotomists in the prospective study collected whole blood, serum and a nasopharyngeal or oropharyngeal swab from every participant. Additional blood draws and questionnaires over an approximately two-month period could optionally be provided by prospective study participants. Before DNA extraction, blood samples from the prospective study were shipped at room temperature or frozen. Here is what the overall study found, with its caveats: Clinical and demographic metadata were provided uncurated, with the amount varying by source and participant.

The origin of this receptor is a woman aged 45-59 years who had recovered from COVID-19. Sequenced: PBMCs or T cells enriched from blood (not recorded which).

The CDR3 sequence is CASSSPKSRRGTNTGELFF. The DNA is TGTGCCAGCAGCTCCCCCAAGAGCCGCAGGGGCACAAACACCGGGGAGCTGTTTTTT. The chain links TRBV12-1 with TRBJ2-2; the tabulated D call, TRBD1, remains unverified against the DNA. TRBV12-1 is tagged as a pseudogene. From the cysteine through the phenylalanine, the CDR3 covers 19 amino acids. The kept DNA is CDR3 alone, 57 bases in frame from the first base.